In its sample, the clone carrying this T cell receptor (beta chain) was seen a few times. Its antigen is currently unknown. Every isolated RNA sample was fully reverse transcribed, so sequencing captured expressed TCRB transcripts. Profiled with immunoSEQ multiplex PCR; TCRdb holds only in-frame clones, not every one. The repertoire has 300,000 to 400,000 clones, 13% of them found once; the top ten carry roughly 0.015%. In germline, CDR1 is WSHSY, CDR2 SAAADI. CDR3 length: 14 amino acids. Trimming took 7 bases from V and 5 from J, leaving 15 bases between them. This entry is derived from a study of beta chain features in type 1 diabetes. General study points: People with Type 1 diabetes carried modestly yet significantly shorter TCRB CDR3s in all four CD4+ subsets.

The sequence derives from a woman between 18 and 29 years old with type 1 diabetes. This chain links TRBV10-2 with TRBJ1-5; no definite D call. The sequencing input was naive CD4+ T cells from blood. CDR3 in amino acids: CASKGSSGYQPQHF. The DNA for the CDR3 is TGCGCCAGCAAAGGGAGCAGCGGTTATCAGCCCCAGCATTTT.